This is a list of T cell receptor beta chains from one sample in a study of blood T cell repertoires in COVID-19. Data came from immunoSEQ multiplex PCR; TCRdb stores just in-frame clones and leaves some out. The table includes roughly 97,000 clones, approximately 84% detected once. The sequenced sample was peripheral blood. The receptors shown here come from a man aged 55 to 70 with acute or convalescent COVID-19. Both conserved end residues are part of each CDR3. The D gene is left open where the match is weak. Rows give clone size only sometimes, using once, few, many, or a class for an expanded clone.

clone_size,v_call,j_call,d_call,cdr3_nt,cdr3_aa
NA,TRBV9,TRBJ2-7,TRBD2,TGTGCCAGCAGCGTAGGACTAGCGGGCGTCTACGAGCAGTACTTC,CASSVGLAGVYEQYF
NA,TRBV9,TRBJ2-1,TRBD2,TGTGCCAGCAGCGCCGGGACTAGTAGGGGCAATGAGCAGTTCTTC,CASSAGTSRGNEQFF
NA,TRBV5-1,TRBJ1-4,NA,TGCGCCAGCCGTACAGGGAATGAAAAACTGTTTTTT,CASRTGNEKLFF
NA,TRBV19,TRBJ2-3,NA,TGTGCCAGTAGTGCAGGGCCAGATACGCAGTATTTT,CASSAGPDTQYF
NA,TRBV28,TRBJ2-2,TRBD1,TGTGCCAGCAGGGGGGACAGGAACACCGGGGAGCTGTTTTTT,CASRGDRNTGELFF
NA,TRBV27,TRBJ2-5,TRBD1,TGTGCCAGCAGTTTACAGGGGGAAGAGACCCAGTACTTC,CASSLQGEETQYF
NA,TRBV4-3,TRBJ1-6,NA,TGCGCCAGCAGCCAGGAGAGTACCTATAATTCACCCCTCCACTTT,CASSQESTYNSPLHF
NA,TRBV19,TRBJ1-2,TRBD1,TGTGCCAGTAGTACTCCCGGGACAGGCAACTATGGCTACACCTTC,CASSTPGTGNYGYTF
once,TRBV21-1,TRBJ1-2,NA,TGTGCCAGCAGCAAGGGACAGTGGGTCCGAGACACCTTC,CASSKGQWVRDTF
NA,TRBV24-1,TRBJ2-5,NA,TGTGCCACCAGTGATCCACGAGGCCTGGTAGCGACCCAGTACTTC,CATSDPRGLVATQYF
NA,TRBV24-1,TRBJ1-1,TRBD1,TGTGCCACCAGTGACCCAGGGACAGGGAACACTGAAGCTTTCTTT,CATSDPGTGNTEAFF
NA,TRBV13,TRBJ2-1,NA,TGTGCCAGCAGCTCGGGAAAACAGGGATGGGACTACAATGAGCAGTTCTTC,CASSSGKQGWDYNEQFF
NA,TRBV11-2,TRBJ2-2,NA,TGTGCCAGCAGCCCCGTTGGGGGCCGGGATAGGACCGGGGAGCTGTTTTTT,CASSPVGGRDRTGELFF
NA,TRBV28,TRBJ1-4,NA,TGTGCCAGCGGGGGACATGGTGGCGAAAAACTGTTTTTT,CASGGHGGEKLFF
NA,TRBV7-2,TRBJ1-1,NA,TGTGCCAGCAGCTTATCCGTTGTAACTGAAGCTTTCTTT,CASSLSVVTEAFF
NA,TRBV28,TRBJ2-7,NA,TGTGCCAGCAGTTCGCTATACTACGAGCAGTACTTC,CASSSLYYEQYF
NA,TRBV5-1,TRBJ2-7,TRBD2,TGCGCCAGCAGCGCCGGGACTAGCGAGAAAGAGCAGTACTTC,CASSAGTSEKEQYF
NA,TRBV6-5,TRBJ1-2,TRBD1,TGTGCCAGCAGTTACACAGGGGACGGGATGTATGGCTACACCTTC,CASSYTGDGMYGYTF
NA,TRBV9,TRBJ2-3,TRBD2,TGTGCCAGCAGCGATGGACCCGGGAGGAGCACAGATACGCAGTATTTT,CASSDGPGRSTDTQYF
NA,TRBV10-3,TRBJ2-2,TRBD2,TGTGCCATCATGGGACTAGCATCCACCGGGGAGCTGTTTTTT,CAIMGLASTGELFF
NA,TRBV28,TRBJ1-6,NA,TGTGCCAGCAGTTCAACGGGACAACCTAATTCACCCCTCCACTTT,CASSSTGQPNSPLHF
NA,TRBV11-3,TRBJ2-3,NA,TGTGCCAGCAGCTTAGTGTTTGGGACAAGAGCAGATACGCAGTATTTT,CASSLVFGTRADTQYF
NA,TRBV3-1/TRBV3-2,TRBJ1-6,NA,TGTGCCAGCAGCCAAAGATTGGGGGGGACCTCACCCCTCCACTTT,CASSQRLGGTSPLHF
NA,TRBV6-2/TRBV6-3,TRBJ2-1,TRBD2,TGTGCCAGCAGCCGACTAGCGGGACAATACAATGAGCAGTTCTTC,CASSRLAGQYNEQFF
NA,TRBV6-6,TRBJ2-7,NA,TGTGCCAGCAGTTCGGGTTACCCCTACGAGCAGTACTTC,CASSSGYPYEQYF
NA,TRBV11-2,TRBJ2-5,NA,TGTGCCACCAGGGGGGGACCAGAGACCCAGTACTTC,CATRGGPETQYF
NA,TRBV3-1/TRBV3-2,TRBJ2-5,TRBD1,TGTGCCAGCAGCCAAGATAAATGGGGACAGGGGTTGAGGGGGAAATGTCAAGAGACCCAGTACTTC,CASSQDKWGQGLRGKCQETQYF
NA,TRBV6-1,TRBJ1-1,NA,TGTGCCAGCAGAGCGACCTTGAACACTGAAGCTTTCTTT,CASRATLNTEAFF
NA,TRBV7-2,TRBJ1-5,NA,TGTGCCAGCAGCTTAGATCTTCAGCCCCAGCATTTT,CASSLDLQPQHF
NA,TRBV10-2,TRBJ2-2,NA,TGCGCCAGCAGAAAACAGGGGAACACCGGGGAGCTGTTTTTT,CASRKQGNTGELFF
NA,TRBV5-1,TRBJ2-7,NA,TGCGCCAGCAGCTTGGACCGGGAATACGAGCAGTACTTC,CASSLDREYEQYF
few,TRBV7-9,TRBJ2-7,NA,TGTGCCAGCAGCTTAGACAGATCTAACGCCGCCTACGAGCAGTACTTC,CASSLDRSNAAYEQYF
NA,TRBV28,TRBJ1-2,NA,TGTGCCAGCAGTTTAGATCTTCTTCCGCAGGGCTACACCTTC,CASSLDLLPQGYTF
once,TRBV5-1,TRBJ1-1,TRBD1,TGCGCCAGCAGCTACGGACAGGCCAGAGGAACTGAAGCTTTCTTT,CASSYGQARGTEAFF
NA,TRBV20-1,TRBJ1-2,TRBD1,TGCAGTGCTAGTACAGGGGAGAACTATGGCTACACCTTC,CSASTGENYGYTF
NA,TRBV6-6,TRBJ2-5,NA,TGTGCCAGCACAAAGGAGTACCAAGAGACCCAGTACTTC,CASTKEYQETQYF
NA,TRBV28,TRBJ1-2,NA,TGTGCCAGCAGTTTAACAGGCACGATTTCTTATGGCTACACCTTC,CASSLTGTISYGYTF
NA,TRBV5-1,TRBJ1-4,TRBD1,TGCGCCAGCAGCTTACCCGGACAGGGGAATGAAAAACTGTTTTTT,CASSLPGQGNEKLFF
NA,TRBV5-1,TRBJ1-6,NA,TGCGCCAGCAGCCCCAGAGGGTCCAATTCACCCCTCCACTTT,CASSPRGSNSPLHF
NA,TRBV28,TRBJ2-7,TRBD1,TGTGCCAGCAGTGGGGGACAGGTTCAGTACGAGCAGTACTTC,CASSGGQVQYEQYF
NA,TRBV19,TRBJ1-1,TRBD1,TGTGCCAGTAGAACCGGGACAGGGAGGAACACTGAAGCTTTCTTT,CASRTGTGRNTEAFF
NA,TRBV27,TRBJ2-4,NA,TGTGCCAGCAGTTTCCAGGAGGATCTAGCCAAAAACATTCAGTACTTC,CASSFQEDLAKNIQYF
NA,TRBV2,TRBJ1-5,TRBD1,TGTGCCAGCAGTGTGGGACAGGGTGGCCAGCCCCAGCATTTT,CASSVGQGGQPQHF
NA,TRBV18,TRBJ2-4,NA,TGTGCCAGCTCACGAGCCGCCCAAGCCAAAAACATTCAGTACTTC,CASSRAAQAKNIQYF
once,TRBV25-1,TRBJ2-5,TRBD2,TGTGCCAGCAGTGCCCTGACTAGCTATTCGAGTGGCCAGTACTTC,CASSALTSYSSGQYF